This T cell receptor (beta chain) was profiled in a study of blood T cell repertoires in COVID-19. Study background: COVID-19 samples, acute and convalescent, were from the United States, Italy and Spain.

CDR3 length: 13 residues. The germline V and J ends were trimmed by 7 bases and 1 base, with 10 bases remaining between them. Original processing notes: Nucleated cell counts were estimated from reference gene primer amplification. Clones were read by immunoSEQ multiplex PCR, and TCRdb kept only the in-frame ones, dropping some. V, J and clone size derive from that table, while D and trimming were established from the DNA sequence. The sample has 200,000 to 250,000 clones; around four fifths are singletons. The source material was peripheral blood. This sequence joins TRBV12-3 or TRBV12-4 and TRBJ1-1; D ambiguous. The TCR comes from a woman aged 55-70 years who had recovered from COVID-19. CDR3 in amino acids: CASKKRGNTEAFF. The CDR3 bases are TGTGCCAGCAAGAAACGGGGGAACACTGAAGCTTTCTTT.